Following are 27 T cell receptor beta chains from one sample sequenced in a study of CD8+CD57+ T cells in acquired aplastic anemia. Genomic DNA, the template, was used for profiling of the TCR beta VDJ and CDR3. TCRdb passed the reads through MiXCR, listing each CDR3 protein once. The table records 150,000 to 200,000 distinct CDR3 sequences, roughly 47% of them present only once. Sequencing input: sorted CD4+, CD8+, or CD8+CD57+ T cells (not recorded which) from PBMCs. The source is a human donor in good health.

The V and J genes are TRBV4-1 and TRBJ2-7; TRBD1 agrees at 7 bases. Germline assignment: CDR1 MGHRA and CDR2 YSYEKL. The CDR3 sequence is 14 residues long. The junction had 6 bases not matched to a gene; V was cut back by 4 bases and J by 3 bases. The CDR3 DNA reads as TGCGCCAGCAGCCGGACAGGTCCTTACTACGAGCAGTACTTC. Protein: CASSRTGPYYEQYF.

This clonotype was counted between two and nine times. The V call is TRBV25-1, the J call TRBJ1-1, with D tentatively TRBD1 (5 bases). Germline CDR1 and CDR2: MGHDK and SYGVNS. This CDR3 spans 15 amino acids. V dropped 2 bases and J dropped 4 bases, with 14 bases sitting between them. The CDR3 DNA reads as TGTGCCAGCAGTGAAGCAGGGCCACTGGGCACTGAAGCTTTCTTT. Translated: CASSEAGPLGTEAFF. Full variable domain (remainder filled in from reference TRBV25-1 and TRBJ1-1): EADIYQTPRYLVIGTGKKITLECSQTMGHDKMYWYQQDPGMELHLIHYSYGVNSTEKGDLSSESTVSRIRTEHFPLTLESARPSHTSQYLCASSEAGPLGTEAFFGQGTRLTVV.

This CDR3 is CASSSDSLAGKEYF. The CDR3 region has the DNA TGTGCCAGCAGCTCGGATTCGTTAGCGGGGAAGGAGTACTTC. The V call is TRBV5-4, the J call TRBJ2-4, with TRBD2 identical over 8 bases. J lost 14 bases, V lost 3 bases, and 13 bases had no gene match. The germline gives CDR1 SGHNT, CDR2 YYREEE (reference sequence). The CDR3 length is 14 residues.

The J gene is TRBJ1-1, the V gene TRBV10-2; D ambiguous. The CDR3 runs 13 residues. V lost 8 bases, J lost 0 bases, and 10 bases lay in between. Germline lookup yields CDR1 WSHSY and CDR2 SAAADI. The CDR3 sequence: CASSPDMNTEAFF. The CDR3, as DNA: TGCGCCAGCTCCCCAGACATGAACACTGAAGCTTTCTTT.

The V call is TRBV20-1, the J call TRBJ1-1, with D unresolved. The V gene's germline CDR1 is DFQATT and CDR2 SNEGSKA (reference sequence). The CDR3 contains 15 residues. Trimming removed 6 bases at V and 0 bases at J, with 17 bases between. The CDR3 DNA reads as TGCAGTGCATCTCGGACGGTGGCAATGAACACTGAAGCTTTCTTT. Translation gives CSASRTVAMNTEAFF.

The chain joins TRBV9 to TRBJ2-2; maybe TRBD1 (6 bases). CDR3 length: 16 amino acids. The V end was cut by 0 bases, the J end by 1 base, with 10 bases between. Germline V gene sequence: CDR1 SGDLS, CDR2 YYNGEE. Here the CDR3 reads CASSVGGRMNTGELFF. The DNA of the CDR3 is TGTGCCAGCAGCGTAGGGGGGCGCATGAACACCGGGGAGCTGTTTTTT.

A few counts support this clonotype. The rearrangement links TRBV11-2 to TRBJ1-1; D may be TRBD1 (6 bases). This CDR3 has 17 amino acids. Trimming removed 1 base at V and 2 bases at J, with 17 bases between. The V gene's germline CDR1 is SGHAT and CDR2 FQNNGV. CDR3 region: CASSLGWGAPPNTEAFF. The CDR3 region has the DNA TGTGCCAGCAGCTTAGGGTGGGGGGCACCTCCCAACACTGAAGCTTTCTTT.

The rearrangement links TRBV6-2 or TRBV6-3 to TRBJ2-1; D could derive from TRBD1 or TRBD2 (5 bases each). The germline V and J ends were trimmed by 4 bases and 0 bases, with 16 bases remaining between them. Germline V gives CDR1 MNHEY, CDR2 SVGEGT. The CDR3 consists of 17 residues. CDR3 residues: CASSSPGTPSSYNEQFF. The DNA of the CDR3 is TGTGCCAGCAGTTCCCCCGGGACCCCAAGCTCCTACAATGAGCAGTTCTTC.

The V call is TRBV6-1, the J call TRBJ2-5; 9 nucleotides align to TRBD2. This CDR3 spans 16 amino acids. Looked up from germline, CDR1 is MNHNS and CDR2 is SASEGT. With 2 bases clipped from V and 3 bases from J, the junction kept 7 bases outside the gene matches. The CDR3 reads CASSELSGRGEETQYF. CDR3 sequence (DNA): TGTGCCAGCAGTGAACTTAGCGGGAGAGGCGAAGAGACCCAGTACTTC.

About this clonotype itself: A much larger clonotype is one base distant, so this may be a read error. The gene calls are TRBV6-1 and TRBJ2-7, with 7 bases fitting TRBD1. The CDR3 extends over 15 amino acids. The germline V gene encodes CDR1 MNHNS and CDR2 SASEGT. The CDR3 nucleotides read TGTGCCGGCAGCGAATACGGACAGGTCTCCTACGAGCAGTACTTC. This gives the protein CAGSEYGQVSYEQYF.

This clonotype has a count of ten or more. At one end the junction does not follow the germline gene, possibly because of a read error. The chain couples TRBV10-3 to TRBJ2-7; D gene ambiguous. The CDR3 spans 12 residues. Germline V gene data show CDR1 as ENHRY and CDR2 as SYGVKD. The CDR3 region is CAISESGEVKYF. The CDR3 nucleotides are TGTGCCATCAGCGAGTCTGGAGAGGTAAAGTACTTC.

This clonotype was recorded at least ten times. This chain links TRBV10-3 with TRBJ2-7, with a weak D call TRBD2 (6 bases). Between the trimmed V and J ends, which lost 4 bases and 2 bases, there was a span of 12 bases. CDR3 length: 14 amino acids. In germline, CDR1 is ENHRY, CDR2 SYGVKD. CDR3 sequence: CAISGGSGTYEQYF. CDR3 DNA sequence: TGTGCCATCAGTGGGGGTAGCGGCACCTACGAGCAGTACTTC.

The chain couples TRBV5-5 to TRBJ2-3, with 10 bases matching TRBD2. The CDR3 length is 15 residues. Germline V gives CDR1 SGHKS, CDR2 YYEKEE (reference sequence). Trimming cost V 1 base and J 6 bases; bases outside gene matches: 5. CDR3 nucleotides: TGTGCCAGCAGCTTGAGGCTAGCGGGGGTTGATACGCAGTATTTT. Protein product: CASSLRLAGVDTQYF.

This clonotype has more than one count but fewer than ten. The junction does not match germline at one end; this may be a read error. The chain has TRBV9 and TRBJ2-2; 7 bases match TRBD1. The CDR3 sequence is 15 residues long. Looked up from germline, CDR1 is SGDLS and CDR2 is YYNGEE. The CDR3 protein is CASSPRQGVTGELLF. The CDR3 bases are TGTGCCAGCAGCCCACGACAGGGTGTGACCGGGGAGCTGCTTTTT. Full variable domain (missing parts from reference TRBV9 and TRBJ2-2): DSGVTQTPKHLITATGQRVTLRCSPRSGDLSVYWYQQSLDQGLQFLIQYYNGEERAKGNILERFSAQQFPDLHSELNLSSLELGDSALYFCASSPRQGVTGELLFGEGSRLTVL.

As for this clonotype: A clone one base away is much larger, so this may be a read error. The chain combines TRBV4-1 with TRBJ1-2; 8 bases line up with TRBD1. J was trimmed by 2 bases and V by 8 bases; bases with no gene match: 13. The CDR3 contains 16 residues. The germline V gene has CDR1 MGHRA and CDR2 YSYEKL. CDR3 region: CASGWDRMGKNYGYTF. The CDR3 nucleotides are TGCGCCAGCGGCTGGGACAGGATGGGGAAGAACTATGGCTACACCTTC.

The rearrangement uses TRBV9 and TRBJ2-5; tentatively, D is TRBD1 or TRBD2 (6 bases each). Germline assignment: CDR1 SGDLS and CDR2 YYNGEE. V gave up 3 bases and J gave up 4 bases, with 16 bases separating them. The CDR3 runs 15 residues. For the CDR3, the DNA is TGTGCCAGCAGCGACAGGGACTCCCGACGAGAGACCCAGTACTTC. It codes for CASSDRDSRRETQYF.

Comment on this clonotype: A much larger clone lies one base from this, so it may be a read error. This chain links TRBV19 with TRBJ1-2, with a possible D match to TRBD1 (5 bases). This CDR3 has 14 amino acids. Germline-derived CDR1 and CDR2 are LNHDA and SQIVND (reference sequence). In nucleotides, the CDR3 is TGTGCCAGTAGTATCCCGACAGATAACTATGGCTGCACCTTC. Translation gives CASSIPTDNYGCTF.

The chain couples TRBV19 to TRBJ2-1; the match to TRBD1 covers 9 bases. The ends lost 0 bases at V and 9 bases at J; junction bases unmatched: 6. Germline CDR1 is LNHDA and CDR2 is SQIVND (reference sequence). This CDR3 has 15 residues. In DNA form, the CDR3 reads TGTGCCAGTAGTATAGATGACAGGGGGTACGGTGAGCAGTTCTTC. Amino acids: CASSIDDRGYGEQFF.

The chain recombines TRBV5-1 with TRBJ2-7; 8 bases fit TRBD1. CDR1 is SGHRS, CDR2 YFSETQ, per germline. Trimming took 4 bases from V and 2 from J; bases not matched to a gene: 8. This CDR3 spans 15 amino acids. CDR3 in DNA: TGCGCCAGCAGCCACGGACAGGGATGGACCTACGAGCAGTACTTC. Its translation is CASSHGQGWTYEQYF.

Ten or more counts support this clonotype. Here the CDR3 reads CSVKSQETQYF. CDR3 coding DNA: TGCAGTGTTAAGTCACAAGAGACCCAGTACTTC. The chain has TRBV20-1 and TRBJ2-5; no definite D call. Per germline, CDR1 DFQATT and CDR2 SNEGSKA (reference sequence). The ends were cut back, 7 bases at V and 2 bases at J, with 8 bases in the middle. The CDR3 contains 11 residues.

J is TRBJ2-1 and V is TRBV5-1; 9 bases are shared with TRBD1. The germline CDR1 and CDR2 sequences are SGHRS and YFSETQ. The CDR3 extends over 17 amino acids. V lost 4 bases, J lost 3 bases, and 11 bases stayed unmatched. The CDR3 protein is CASSHYIRDRDYNEQFF. CDR3 sequence (DNA): TGCGCCAGCAGCCATTATATCCGGGACAGGGACTACAATGAGCAGTTCTTC.

This clonotype showed up just a few times. The genes are TRBV4-1 and TRBJ1-4, with D unresolved. The CDR3 spans 16 residues. V lost 3 bases and J 8 bases, leaving 19 bases between the germline ends. Per germline, CDR1 MGHRA and CDR2 YSYEKL. The chain's CDR3 is CASSQGGVVGREKLFF. For the CDR3, the DNA is TGCGCCAGCAGCCAGGGCGGGGTGGTGGGGAGAGAAAAACTGTTTTTT.

V and J are TRBV24-1 and TRBJ2-5; 8 bases are shared with TRBD1. CDR3 length: 15 residues. After removal of 7 bases from V and 4 bases from J, the junction contained 10 bases not matched to a gene. CDR1 and CDR2 (germline): KGHDR, SFDVKD. CDR3 protein: CATREDRASRETQYF. CDR3 DNA sequence: TGTGCCACCAGGGAGGACAGGGCCTCCCGAGAGACCCAGTACTTC.

This clonotype was counted ten times or more. The rearrangement links TRBV5-1 to TRBJ2-5; D is uncertain. CDR3 length: 13 residues. Germline V lookup: CDR1 SGHRS, CDR2 YFSETQ. V was pared by 3 bases and J by 2 bases, with 8 bases between. CDR3 DNA sequence: TGCGCCAGCAGCTCACAGACACAAGAGACCCAGTACTTC. Amino acid sequence: CASSSQTQETQYF.

V gene TRBV25-1 combines with J gene TRBJ2-7; 12 bases fit TRBD2. Germline values: CDR1 MGHDK, CDR2 SYGVNS. CDR3 length: 18 amino acids. V lost 6 bases and J lost 2; bases outside the gene matches: 14. CDR3 in DNA: TGTGCCAGCAGACCGAATCTACTAGCGGGAGGACGAGCCTACGAGCAGTACTTC. Its protein product is CASRPNLLAGGRAYEQYF.

This sequence joins TRBV5-8 and TRBJ2-1; 10 bases align to TRBD1. V was pared by 4 bases and J by 6 bases, with 4 bases of the junction left unmatched. CDR1 is SGHTS, CDR2 YDEGEE, per germline. This CDR3 has 14 residues. The CDR3 region has the DNA TGTGCCAGCAGCCCCGGACAGGGGGGCAATGAGCAGTTCTTC. As protein: CASSPGQGGNEQFF.

The chain is built from TRBV24-1 and TRBJ2-1; D possibly uses TRBD1 or TRBD2 (7 bases each). CDR1 and CDR2 (germline): KGHDR, SFDVKD. The CDR3 length is 14 residues. Trimming left V 6 bases short and J 10 bases short, with 18 bases between. CDR3 loop: CATSTAGGVGEQFF. CDR3 nucleotides: TGTGCCACCAGTACCGCAGGGGGGGTGGGAGAGCAGTTCTTC.